This TCR beta chain was identified in a study of T cells in women clearing cervical HPV infection. Data came from immunoSEQ multiplex PCR; TCRdb stores just in-frame clones and leaves some out. This table lists some 39,000 clones. Turning to this clone: The CDR3 end lies 3 residues beyond the end of the read and is filled in from the germline J gene.

This CDR3 has 17 amino acids. The V gene end was trimmed by 2 bases and the J gene end by 0 bases; junction bases not matched to a gene: 5. Germline V gives CDR1 MNHEY, CDR2 SVGEGT. This receptor was obtained from a woman aged 18 to 75 with a cervical HPV16 infection that either progressed to CIN3+ or cleared (not recorded which). The sequenced sample consisted of blood buffy coat. This chain links TRBV6-2 or TRBV6-3 with TRBJ2-3; TRBD2 matches 10 bases. CDR3 in amino acids: CASSYTAAGGSTDTQYF. CDR3 DNA (partial): TGTGCCAGCAGTTACACGGCAGCGGGGGGGAGCACAGATACG.